The 32 T cell receptor beta chains listed next were all sequenced from one sample in a study of vaccination effects on CD4 cells after COVID-19. The assay was immunoSEQ multiplex PCR, and TCRdb's table has in-frame clones only and misses some. The sample carries 30,000 to 35,000 clones, around 72% recorded once. When 10 to 11 days of culture had elapsed, CD4+ T cells were isolated. By PCR, the person was confirmed to have had SARS-CoV-2 infection between March and December 2020. Two-dose BNT162b2 or mRNA-1273 vaccination was given to participants. Their antigen targets remain unknown. This sample comprised CD4+ T cells from PBMCs cultured without peptide, obtained after COVID-19 vaccination. These receptors came from a human donor who had a prior SARS-CoV-2 infection.

The rearrangement links TRBV5-4 to TRBJ1-2, with unresolved D. The V gene lost 0 bases and the J gene lost 1 base, with 7 bases spanning the gap. CDR3 size: 14 residues. CDR1 SGHNT and CDR2 YYREEE come from the germline V gene (reference sequence). The CDR3 loop reads CASSLAALNYGYTF. The CDR3 region has the DNA TGTGCCAGCAGCTTGGCAGCTCTTAACTATGGCTACACCTTC.

DNA for the CDR3: TGTGCCACCACCTCAGATCCCAGACCCATGGGGGAGCAGTTCTTC. Its protein product is CATTSDPRPMGEQFF. J is TRBJ2-1 and V is TRBV15; no reliable D call. The V end was cut by 7 bases, the J end by 10 bases, with 23 bases between. The CDR3 has 15 residues. The germline CDR1 and CDR2 sequences are LNHNV and YYDKDF (reference sequence).

This chain connects TRBV15 to TRBJ1-5, with a tentative D call TRBD1 (6 bases). The V end lost 0 bases, the J end lost 7 bases, and 10 bases lay between the germline ends. The CDR3 runs 14 residues. The germline V gene has CDR1 LNHNV and CDR2 YYDKDF (reference sequence). CDR3 residues: CATSRDSGEQPQHF. As DNA, the CDR3 is TGTGCCACCAGCAGAGATTCAGGGGAACAGCCCCAGCATTTT.

This sequence joins TRBV2 and TRBJ2-5; D is perhaps TRBD1 (5 bases). V was pared by 4 bases and J by 1 base, with 7 bases between. From germline, CDR1 is SNHLY and CDR2 FYNNEI. The CDR3 has 13 amino acids. CDR3: CASSGQTQETQYF. CDR3 DNA: TGTGCCAGCAGTGGACAGACCCAAGAGACCCAGTACTTC.

This chain uses TRBV11-2 with TRBJ1-1, with 11 positions matching TRBD1. The germline V gene has CDR1 SGHAT and CDR2 FQNNGV. J gave up 8 bases and V 1 base, and 12 bases lay outside the gene matches. The CDR3 has 17 amino acids. The CDR3 spells CASSLVGQGATRYEAFF. CDR3 DNA: TGTGCCAGCAGCTTAGTCGGACAGGGGGCCACAAGATACGAAGCTTTCTTT.

This clone was counted a few times. The V call is TRBV5-6, the J call TRBJ2-5; no reliable D call. CDR1 and CDR2 (germline): SGHDT, YYEEEE. This CDR3 is 11 amino acids long. Trimming removed 5 bases at V and 5 bases at J, with 7 bases between. The CDR3 reads CASSDRETQYF. CDR3 nucleotides: TGTGCCAGCAGTGATCGGGAGACCCAGTACTTC. Complete variable domain (other parts from reference TRBV5-6 and TRBJ2-5): DAGVTQSPTHLIKTRGQQVTLRCSPKSGHDTVSWYQQALGQGPQFIFQYYEEEERQRGNFPDRFSGHQFPNYSSELNVNALLLGDSALYLCASSDRETQYFGPGTRLLVL.

The chain links TRBV6-2 or TRBV6-3 to TRBJ1-2; 11 bases match TRBD1. Trimming took 2 bases from V and 4 from J; bases not matched to a gene: 6. This CDR3 comprises 16 residues. The germline gives CDR1 MNHEY, CDR2 SVGEGT. This CDR3 is CASSYVRTGGGYGYTF. Here the CDR3 DNA reads TGTGCCAGCAGTTACGTACGGACAGGGGGCGGCTATGGCTACACCTTC.

J is TRBJ2-2 and V is TRBV2; 8 nucleotides line up with TRBD1. V lost 7 bases and J lost 4; bases outside the gene matches: 11. CDR1 is SNHLY and CDR2 is FYNNEI in the germline V gene. This CDR3 has 16 residues. The CDR3 sequence is CASNRQGQLSTGELFF. As DNA, the CDR3 is TGTGCCAGCAATCGACAGGGGCAACTAAGCACCGGGGAGCTGTTTTTT.

The chain combines TRBV7-3 with TRBJ2-2, with 7 bases aligning to TRBD2. Germline assignment: CDR1 SGHTA and CDR2 FQGTGA. The CDR3 is 15 amino acids. V lost 2 bases and J lost 1; bases outside the gene matches: 1. This CDR3 is CASSLSGGNTGELFF. The CDR3 DNA reads as TGTGCCAGCAGCTTATCGGGGGGGAACACCGGGGAGCTGTTTTTT.

The chain combines TRBV18 with TRBJ2-1, with D possibly TRBD1 on 5 matching bases. Germline V gene data show CDR1 as KGHSH and CDR2 as LQKENI. CDR3 size: 14 residues. V lost 2 bases and J lost 4, with 9 bases in between. For the CDR3, the DNA is TGTGCCAGCTCACCAGACAGAACGTACAATGAGCAGTTCTTC. This translates into CASSPDRTYNEQFF.

The rearrangement links TRBV19 to TRBJ1-6; possible D gene TRBD1, 5 bases. The germline CDR1 and CDR2 sequences are LNHDA and SQIVND (reference sequence). V lost 3 bases and J lost 9, with 18 bases in between. The length of the CDR3 is 16 residues. CDR3 nucleotides: TGTGCCAGTAGTATCTATGGGGGAAACGTGGCTTCACCCCTCCACTTT. Protein sequence: CASSIYGGNVASPLHF.

The V gene is TRBV5-1, the J gene TRBJ2-3, with 10 bases that match TRBD1. Trimming cost V 4 bases and J 5 bases; bases outside gene matches: 7. CDR1 and CDR2 (germline): SGHRS, YFSETQ. CDR3 length: 15 amino acids. The DNA of the CDR3 is TGCGCCAGCAGCCAGGGACAGGGGTCACAAGATACGCAGTATTTT. Translating gives CASSQGQGSQDTQYF.

The chain is built from TRBV11-3 and TRBJ2-2, with D maybe TRBD2 (5 bases). The CDR3 loop spans 18 amino acids. Germline lookup yields CDR1 SGHNT and CDR2 YENEEA. V lost 0 bases, J lost 4 bases, and 18 bases lay in between. In DNA, the CDR3 is TGTGCCAGCAGCTTAGACGGGGTTGGGGTTATACCCACCGGGGAGCTGTTTTTT. This encodes CASSLDGVGVIPTGELFF.

The genes are TRBV18 and TRBJ2-3; 11 nucleotides match TRBD2. The trim removed 3 bases at V and 7 bases at J, leaving 3 bases unmatched. The CDR3 loop spans 14 amino acids. CDR1 and CDR2 (germline): KGHSH, LQKENI. The CDR3 region has the DNA TGTGCCAGCTCACCGGGACTAGCGGAATATACGCAGTATTTT. It codes for CASSPGLAEYTQYF.

V usage is TRBV11-3 and J usage is TRBJ2-5; a weak D match, TRBD2 (6 bases). Trimming took off 0 bases at V and 5 bases at J, with 10 bases between the two ends. Germline V CDR1 and CDR2: SGHNT, YENEEA. This CDR3 has 14 residues. CDR3 bases: TGTGCCAGCAGCTTAGATGCAGGAGGGGAGACCCAGTACTTC. The encoded protein is CASSLDAGGETQYF.

This clone has just one count. The J gene is TRBJ2-1, the V gene TRBV5-4; TRBD1 might be the D (6 bases). Trimming shortened V by 4 bases and J by 3 bases, and 11 bases separated the two germline ends. Germline CDR1 SGHNT, CDR2 YYREEE (reference sequence). This CDR3 has 14 residues. CDR3 sequence: CASSRDTYYNEQFF. DNA of the CDR3: TGTGCCAGCAGCAGGGACACCTACTACAATGAGCAGTTCTTC.

The chain combines TRBV20-1 with TRBJ1-4; D not certain. Trimming removed 6 bases from V and 5 bases from J, with 7 bases in between. Germline lookup yields CDR1 DFQATT and CDR2 SNEGSKA (reference sequence). CDR3 size: 11 residues. The CDR3 region has the DNA TGCAGTGCCCTAAGAAATGAAAAACTGTTTTTT. This encodes CSALRNEKLFF.

V and J are TRBV5-6 and TRBJ1-2; weak D call: TRBD1 (5 bases). The CDR3 is made up of 18 amino acids. From germline, CDR1 is SGHDT and CDR2 YYEEEE. V lost 0 bases and J 1 base, leaving 19 bases between the germline ends. In DNA form, the CDR3 reads TGTGCCAGCAGCTTGGTATGGGGACTTACCGAGAATAACTATGGCTACACCTTC. Encoded protein: CASSLVWGLTENNYGYTF.

The V gene is TRBV30, the J gene TRBJ2-5; 7 positions agree with TRBD2. The germline V gene encodes CDR1 GTSNPN and CDR2 SVGIG (reference sequence). V lost 0 bases and J lost 5; bases outside the gene matches: 3. CDR3 size: 13 residues. CDR3 in DNA: TGTGCCTGGAGTGTACCCGGGGGGGAGACCCAGTACTTC. Its translation: CAWSVPGGETQYF.

This clone was observed a handful of times. The chain combines TRBV2 with TRBJ2-1, with 13 bases matching TRBD2. Unmatched junction bases numbered 8, after V lost 5 bases and J lost 4 bases. The CDR3 is 17 amino acids. The V gene's germline CDR1 is SNHLY and CDR2 FYNNEI. As DNA, the CDR3 is TGTGCCAGCAGTTATAGTGGACTAGCGGGGGTGTACAATGAGCAGTTCTTC. Its protein product is CASSYSGLAGVYNEQFF. The complete variable domain, with remaining parts taken from reference TRBV2 and TRBJ2-1, reads EPEVTQTPSHQVTQMGQEVILRCVPISNHLYFYWYRQILGQKVEFLVSFYNNEISEKSEIFDDQFSVERPDGSNFTLKIRSTKLEDSAMYFCASSYSGLAGVYNEQFFGPGTRLTVL.

This sequence joins TRBV2 and TRBJ1-1; possibly TRBD1 for D (6 bases). Germline CDR1 is SNHLY and CDR2 is FYNNEI. V was clipped by 10 bases and J by 4 bases, with 16 bases between them. The CDR3 is 13 amino acids. DNA of the CDR3: TGTGCCACCGTCAGGGGTGAGGCCACTGAAGCTTTCTTT. Translating it yields CATVRGEATEAFF. The variable domain in full, with the rest retrieved from reference TRBV2 and TRBJ1-1, is EPEVTQTPSHQVTQMGQEVILRCVPISNHLYFYWYRQILGQKVEFLVSFYNNEISEKSEIFDDQFSVERPDGSNFTLKIRSTKLEDSAMYFCATVRGEATEAFFGQGTRLTVV.

The chain recombines TRBV27 with TRBJ1-1; D is possibly TRBD1 (6 bases). There are 15 residues in the CDR3. Germline V CDR1 and CDR2: MNHEY, SMNVEV (reference sequence). Trimming shortened V by 3 bases and J by 2 bases, and 13 bases separated the two germline ends. CDR3 DNA: TGTGCCAGCAGTTTTTTTGGCAGGGGAAACACTGAAGCTTTCTTT. It yields the protein CASSFFGRGNTEAFF.

This clone has a single count. This chain connects TRBV19 to TRBJ1-5, with D possibly matching TRBD1 (6 bases). Trimming pared 8 bases from V and 7 bases from J, leaving 18 bases between. The CDR3 is 14 amino acids. Germline loops: CDR1 LNHDA, CDR2 SQIVND (reference sequence). The DNA of the CDR3 is TGTGCCAGTCAGTATCCAGGGGAGAGGCAGCCCCAGCATTTT. Translated, it gives CASQYPGERQPQHF.

This chain connects TRBV7-2 to TRBJ2-1, with 7 bases that match TRBD2. Unmatched junction bases numbered 6, after V lost 3 bases and J lost 4 bases. The CDR3 contains 15 residues. CDR1 and CDR2 (germline): SGHTA, FQGNSA. The CDR3 loop is CASSFGTILYNEQFF. The CDR3, as DNA: TGTGCCAGCAGCTTCGGGACTATCCTATACAATGAGCAGTTCTTC.

This clone occurred a few times. The chain is built from TRBV30 and TRBJ2-3, with 9 bases lining up with TRBD2. CDR3 size: 14 residues. The J segment lost 8 bases and the V segment lost 2 bases, leaving 8 bases of the junction unmatched. Looked up from germline, CDR1 is GTSNPN and CDR2 is SVGIG (reference sequence). The CDR3 nucleotides read TGTGCCTGGAGTTTAAGCGGGGGGATGGGTACGCAGTATTTT. This translates into CAWSLSGGMGTQYF.

CDR3 in amino acids: CASSLVLRSRGGSETQYF. Written as DNA, the CDR3 is TGTGCCAGCAGCTTAGTCCTTAGAAGCAGGGGTGGATCAGAGACCCAGTACTTC. This chain connects TRBV11-2 to TRBJ2-5; maybe TRBD1 (6 bases). Germline lookup yields CDR1 SGHAT and CDR2 FQNNGV. Trimming pared 1 base from V and 4 bases from J, leaving 22 bases between. The CDR3 is 18 residues long. Supplemented by reference TRBV11-2 and TRBJ2-5, the full variable domain reads EAGVAQSPRYKIIEKRQSVAFWCNPISGHATLYWYQQILGQGPKLLIQFQNNGVVDDSQLPKDRFSAERLKGVDSTLKIQPAKLEDSAVYLCASSLVLRSRGGSETQYFGPGTRLLVL.

The chain has TRBV20-1 and TRBJ2-1; 9 positions match TRBD2. There are 15 residues in the CDR3. CDR1 and CDR2 (germline): DFQATT, SNEGSKA (reference sequence). With V trimmed by 3 bases and J by 0 bases, 3 bases remained unmatched. The CDR3 spells CSASSGGPSYNEQFF. CDR3 in DNA: TGCAGTGCTAGTAGCGGGGGCCCCTCCTACAATGAGCAGTTCTTC.

The genes are TRBV12-3 or TRBV12-4 and TRBJ1-1; D gene uncertain. V shed 3 bases and J shed 7 bases, with 9 bases lying between them. The CDR3 loop spans 12 amino acids. The CDR3 DNA sequence: TGTGCCAGCAGTTTTGGTAGGGTTGAAGCTTTCTTT. Protein sequence: CASSFGRVEAFF.

This chain links TRBV7-3 with TRBJ2-2; D possibly corresponds to TRBD1 (5 bases). Germline CDR1 SGHTA, CDR2 FQGTGA. This CDR3 contains 14 residues. Trimming left V 3 bases short and J 1 base short, with 6 bases between. The CDR3: CASSLGQNTGELFF. The DNA of the CDR3 is TGTGCCAGCAGCTTGGGGCAGAACACCGGGGAGCTGTTTTTT.

The chain joins TRBV3-1 (or the pseudogene TRBV3-2) to TRBJ1-1; possibly TRBD1 for D (5 bases). This CDR3 region has 12 residues. The V and J ends lost 6 bases and 5 bases respectively, with 10 bases between them. Germline loops: CDR1 LGHDT, CDR2 YNNKEL (reference sequence). CDR3 amino acids: CASSRDWTEAFF. The CDR3 DNA reads as TGTGCCAGCAGTCGGGACTGGACTGAAGCTTTCTTT.

The sample holds a few counts of this clone. The V call is TRBV15, the J call TRBJ1-3, with D tentatively TRBD1 (6 bases). Germline CDR1 LNHNV, CDR2 YYDKDF (reference sequence). Trimming left V 5 bases short and J 1 base short, with 9 bases between. The CDR3 consists of 14 residues. This CDR3 reads CATSFGTSGNTIYF. The CDR3 nucleotides read TGTGCCACCAGCTTCGGGACATCTGGAAACACCATATATTTT.

This clone was seen a few times. V gene TRBV5-1 combines with J gene TRBJ2-3, with 8 bases aligning to TRBD2. CDR3 length equals 15 residues. CDR1 SGHRS and CDR2 YFSETQ come from the germline V gene. V trimming: 4 bases; J trimming: 0 bases; junction bases outside the gene matches: 4. CDR3 nucleotide sequence: TGCGCCAGCAGCATCAGACTAGCGAGCACAGATACGCAGTATTTT. Encoded protein: CASSIRLASTDTQYF.